This T cell receptor (beta chain) was found in a study of OX40 agonist ivuxolimab in advanced cancers. Across the study: Patients were dosed with the agonistic anti-OX40 (CD134) antibody ivuxolimab. Patients in the trial were receiving intravenous ivuxolimab every 2 weeks, at doses of 0.01 to 10 mg/kg.

This CDR3 comprises 16 residues. V lost 3 bases, J lost 3 bases, and 18 bases lay in between. Germline values: CDR1 SGDLS, CDR2 YYNGEE. Clones were sequenced by immunoSEQ multiplex PCR, and TCRdb holds only the in-frame ones, with some missing. There are 8,000 to 10,000 clones in the sample; about 66% occur only once, and 26% lies in the top ten. This chain joins TRBV9 and TRBJ1-2; D not resolved. The sample was CD4+ or CD8+ T cells sorted from blood, taken in a trial of the OX40 agonist ivuxolimab. This receptor was obtained from an adult with an advanced solid tumor such as melanoma, head and neck, liver or kidney cancer. This chain's CDR3 is CASSAPGSGNYYGYTF. In DNA form, the CDR3 reads TGTGCCAGCAGCGCCCCGGGGTCCGGGAACTACTATGGCTACACCTTC.